The entry below gives a single T cell receptor (beta chain) sequence along with its context. Its antigen is not identified. Only in-frame clones appear in the TCRdb table, and some are missing; sequencing was by immunoSEQ multiplex PCR. This table holds about 50,000 clones, approximately 86% found once. The data were taken from a study of OX40 agonist ivuxolimab in advanced cancers. Study-level findings and limits: Some patients who did not respond also had low normalized T-cell clonal expansion. Circulating CD4+ and CD8+ T cells showed clonal expansion by week 6 at 0.1 to 3.0 mg/kg. On average, CD8+ T cells showed a greater number of expanded clones than CD4+.

V dropped 3 bases and J dropped 7; count of bases not matched to a gene: 18. The CDR3 consists of 19 residues. Germline CDR1 reads MNHNS; CDR2 reads SASEGT. This chain joins TRBV6-1 and TRBJ2-4, with 10 bases fitting TRBD2. The sequenced sample was CD4+ or CD8+ T cells sorted from blood, obtained in a trial of the OX40 agonist ivuxolimab. The TCR sequence derives from an adult with an advanced solid tumor such as melanoma, head and neck, liver or kidney cancer. This chain's CDR3 is CASSDRSGGARIGWNIQYF. The CDR3 DNA reads as TGTGCCAGCAGTGACCGCAGCGGGGGGGCGAGGATTGGCTGGAACATTCAGTACTTC.